This TCR beta chain derives from a study of T cell clonality in common variable immunodeficiency. Study-wide points: Compared with healthy controls, CVID subjects showed increased TCRbeta clonality, mostly in about a third. Reportedly, TCR beta sequences from common variable immunodeficiency showed fewer deletions and N-nucleotide insertions.

The assay was immunoSEQ multiplex PCR, and TCRdb's table has in-frame clones only and misses some. The sample counts tens of thousands of clones, none seen once; the ten largest own 1.7%. CDR3 length: 14 amino acids. The germline V gene encodes CDR1 LNHDA and CDR2 SQIVND (reference sequence). Unmatched junction bases numbered 5, after V lost 5 bases and J lost 2 bases. The table lists this clone with many counts. Its specificity is unknown. The read falls 3 residues short of the CDR3 end, and the missing part is taken from the germline J gene. This clonotype was obtained from a person between 18 and 70 years old in good health. The specimen was peripheral blood mononuclear cells. The J gene is TRBJ2-7, the V gene TRBV19, with TRBD1 matching over 8 bases. The DNA read from the CDR3 is TGTGCCAGTAGTCCCTGGACAGGGACCTACGAG. The encoded protein is CASSPWTGTYE. The entire CDR3 protein is CASSPWTGTYEQYF.